The text below deals with one T cell receptor (beta chain). The sample comes from a study of blood T cell repertoires in COVID-19. As handled by the study authors: Amplification from reference gene primers served as the basis for estimated nucleated cell counts. Data came from immunoSEQ multiplex PCR; TCRdb stores just in-frame clones and leaves some out. D and trimming come from the DNA, and the V and J calls and clone size come from that table. Seen here are 300,000 to 350,000 clones, about 90% observed once, and the top ten hold over 6%. Germline trimming cut 8 bases from V and 6 bases from J; bases unmatched to any gene: 6. The CDR3 has 13 residues. CDR1 and CDR2 (germline): SNHLY, FYNNEI.

Sequencing input: peripheral blood. The source of this sequence is a woman between 50 and 59 years old with COVID-19, enrolled during active disease. V and J are TRBV2 and TRBJ2-1; 8 positions match TRBD1. This CDR3 reads CASAGQGANEQFF. Here the CDR3 DNA reads TGTGCCAGCGCCGGACAGGGAGCCAATGAGCAGTTCTTC.